The clone carrying this T cell receptor (beta chain) was counted ten times or more. Its matching antigen is unknown. The V gene lost 5 bases and the J gene lost 3 bases, with 8 bases spanning the gap. The CDR3 runs 13 residues. The germline gives CDR1 SGHVS, CDR2 FQNEAQ. The entry originates in a study of T cell repertoires in cytomegalovirus infection. Whole-study context: Evidence of both CMV infection and a matching HLA type came from public TCR beta signatures.

Study results and caveats: HLA-C-restricted CMV-specific TCR beta clonotypes were dominant in the ex vivo response. Summed frequency of public TCR beta families distinguished CMV carriers with the relevant HLA.

TCRdb called the reads again in MiXCR, with one record for every CDR3 protein. Counted here are 250,000 to 300,000 distinct CDR3 sequences, approximately 9.1% occurring once; the ten biggest clones make up more than 13%. This clonotype was sampled from a human donor in good health (CMV status not recorded). Some clones in this sample may be carry-over from other donors' samples. Material for sequencing was PBMCs. This chain joins TRBV7-8 and TRBJ2-1; tentatively, D is TRBD1 (5 bases). CDR3 region: CASSGRDYNEQFF. In nucleotides, the CDR3 is TGTGCCAGCAGCGGCAGGGACTACAATGAGCAGTTCTTC.